This T cell receptor (beta chain) was sequenced during a study of cytomegalovirus exposure and HLA in healthy donors. The PCR had 60 Vbeta and 13 Jbeta primers. Sequencing was performed with immunoSEQ multiplex PCR; in TCRdb, only in-frame clones are kept and a portion is missing. The repertoire holds approximately 110,000 clones, with around 80% as singletons. Each donor's status was that of a healthy bone marrow donor. The CDR3 is made up of 19 amino acids. The junction had 18 bases not matched to a gene; V was cut back by 7 bases and J by 3 bases. CDR1 and CDR2 (germline): SGHNT, YENEEA. The receptor was isolated from a woman in her 30s in good health and CMV-seronegative. The rearrangement links TRBV11-3 to TRBJ2-2; 9 bases map to TRBD2. The sequenced sample was PBMCs. CDR3 sequence: CASTHPGGSGSIDTGELFF. In nucleotides, the CDR3 is TGTGCCAGCACCCACCCGGGAGGTAGCGGGAGTATCGACACCGGGGAGCTGTTTTTT.